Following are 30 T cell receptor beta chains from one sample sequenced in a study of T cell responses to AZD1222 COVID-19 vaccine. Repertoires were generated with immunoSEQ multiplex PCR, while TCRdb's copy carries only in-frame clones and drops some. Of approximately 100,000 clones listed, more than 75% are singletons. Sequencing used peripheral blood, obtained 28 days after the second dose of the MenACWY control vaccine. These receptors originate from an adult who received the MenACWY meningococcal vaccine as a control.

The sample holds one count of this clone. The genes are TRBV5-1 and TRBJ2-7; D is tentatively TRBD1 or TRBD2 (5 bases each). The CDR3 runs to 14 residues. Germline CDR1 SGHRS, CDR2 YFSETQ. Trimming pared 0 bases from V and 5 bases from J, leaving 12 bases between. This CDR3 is CASSLELGTHEQYF. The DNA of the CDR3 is TGCGCCAGCAGCTTGGAGCTGGGGACCCACGAGCAGTACTTC.

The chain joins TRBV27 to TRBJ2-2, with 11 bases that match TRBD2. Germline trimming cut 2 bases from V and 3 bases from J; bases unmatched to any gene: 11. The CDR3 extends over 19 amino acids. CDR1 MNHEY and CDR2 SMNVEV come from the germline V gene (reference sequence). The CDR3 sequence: CASSLSSGGVPPHTGELFF. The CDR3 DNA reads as TGTGCCAGCAGTTTAAGTAGCGGGGGGGTCCCCCCCCACACCGGGGAGCTGTTTTTT.

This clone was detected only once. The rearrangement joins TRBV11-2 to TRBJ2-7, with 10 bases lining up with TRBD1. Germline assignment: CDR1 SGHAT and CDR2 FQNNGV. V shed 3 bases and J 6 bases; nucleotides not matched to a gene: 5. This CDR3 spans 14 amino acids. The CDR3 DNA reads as TGTGCCAGCAGCTTCCGGGACAGGGGTTTCGAGCAGTACTTC. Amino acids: CASSFRDRGFEQYF.

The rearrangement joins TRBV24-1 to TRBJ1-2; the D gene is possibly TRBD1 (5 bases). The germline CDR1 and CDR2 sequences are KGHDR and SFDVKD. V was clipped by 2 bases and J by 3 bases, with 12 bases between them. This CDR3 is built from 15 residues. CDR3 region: CATSDSGGQHYGYTF. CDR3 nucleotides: TGTGCCACCAGTGATTCGGGCGGACAACACTATGGCTACACCTTC.

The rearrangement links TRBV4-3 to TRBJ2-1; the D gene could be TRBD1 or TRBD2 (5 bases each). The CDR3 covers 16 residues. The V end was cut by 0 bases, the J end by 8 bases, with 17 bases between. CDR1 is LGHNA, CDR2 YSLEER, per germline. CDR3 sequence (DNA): TGCGCCAGCAGCCAAGATCGGGACCCGCCCTTTGATGAGCAGTTCTTC. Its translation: CASSQDRDPPFDEQFF.

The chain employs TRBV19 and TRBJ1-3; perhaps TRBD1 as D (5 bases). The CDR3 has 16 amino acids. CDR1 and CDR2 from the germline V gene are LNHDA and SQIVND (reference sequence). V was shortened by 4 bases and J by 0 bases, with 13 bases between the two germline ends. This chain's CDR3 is CASSKDSLSSGNTIYF. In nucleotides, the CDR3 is TGTGCCAGTAGTAAAGACAGCCTAAGCTCTGGAAACACCATATATTTT.

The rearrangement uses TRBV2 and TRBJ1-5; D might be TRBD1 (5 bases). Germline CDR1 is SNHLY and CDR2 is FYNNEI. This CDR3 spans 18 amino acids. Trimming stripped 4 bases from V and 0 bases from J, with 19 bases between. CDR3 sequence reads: CASSGSTGAPYSNQPQHF. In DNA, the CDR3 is TGTGCCAGCAGTGGATCGACTGGGGCCCCATATAGCAATCAGCCCCAGCATTTT. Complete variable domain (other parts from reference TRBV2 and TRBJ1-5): EPEVTQTPSHQVTQMGQEVILRCVPISNHLYFYWYRQILGQKVEFLVSFYNNEISEKSEIFDDQFSVERPDGSNFTLKIRSTKLEDSAMYFCASSGSTGAPYSNQPQHFGDGTRLSIL.

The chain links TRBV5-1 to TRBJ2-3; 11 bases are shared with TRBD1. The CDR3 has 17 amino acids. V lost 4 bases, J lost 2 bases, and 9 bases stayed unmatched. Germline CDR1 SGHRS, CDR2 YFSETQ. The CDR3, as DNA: TGCGCCAGCAGCGGCACCGGGACAGGGGGTTTCACAGATACGCAGTATTTT. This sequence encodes CASSGTGTGGFTDTQYF.

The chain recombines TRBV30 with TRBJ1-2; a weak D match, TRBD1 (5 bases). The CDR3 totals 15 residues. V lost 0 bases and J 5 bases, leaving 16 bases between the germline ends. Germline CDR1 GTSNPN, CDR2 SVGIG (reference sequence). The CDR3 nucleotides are TGTGCCTGGAGTGTATCCCCGACAGTTCTGTATGGCTACACCTTC. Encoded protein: CAWSVSPTVLYGYTF.

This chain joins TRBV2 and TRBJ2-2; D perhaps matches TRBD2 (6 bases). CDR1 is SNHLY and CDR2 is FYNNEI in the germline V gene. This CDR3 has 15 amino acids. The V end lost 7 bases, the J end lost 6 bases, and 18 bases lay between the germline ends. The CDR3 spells CASTGIGGGSGELFF. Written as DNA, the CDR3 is TGTGCCAGCACTGGTATCGGGGGTGGTTCCGGGGAGCTGTTTTTT.

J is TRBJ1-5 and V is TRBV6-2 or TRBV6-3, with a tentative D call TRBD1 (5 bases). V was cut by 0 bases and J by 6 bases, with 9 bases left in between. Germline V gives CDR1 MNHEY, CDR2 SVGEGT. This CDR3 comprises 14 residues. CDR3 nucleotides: TGTGCCAGCAGTTACTCCCAGGGTAGTCAGCCCCAGCATTTT. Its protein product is CASSYSQGSQPQHF.

CDR3 bases: TGCGCCAGCAGCTTGGTGGGACAGGGAAGGATACATACGAATGAGCAGTTCTTC. It yields the protein CASSLVGQGRIHTNEQFF. V and J are TRBV5-1 and TRBJ2-1; 9 bases match TRBD1. The V gene's germline CDR1 is SGHRS and CDR2 YFSETQ. J was trimmed by 7 bases and V by 0 bases; bases with no gene match: 14. This CDR3 is 18 amino acids long. Filled out from reference TRBV5-1 and TRBJ2-1, the complete variable domain reads KAGVTQTPRYLIKTRGQQVTLSCSPISGHRSVSWYQQTPGQGLQFLFEYFSETQRNKGNFPGRFSGRQFSNSRSEMNVSTLELGDSALYLCASSLVGQGRIHTNEQFFGPGTRLTVL.

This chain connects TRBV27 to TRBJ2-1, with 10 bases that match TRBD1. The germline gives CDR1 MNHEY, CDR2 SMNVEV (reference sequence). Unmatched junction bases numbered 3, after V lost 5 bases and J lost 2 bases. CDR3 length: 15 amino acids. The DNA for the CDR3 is TGTGCCAGCAGTCTTGGACAGGGGGCCTACAATGAGCAGTTCTTC. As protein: CASSLGQGAYNEQFF.

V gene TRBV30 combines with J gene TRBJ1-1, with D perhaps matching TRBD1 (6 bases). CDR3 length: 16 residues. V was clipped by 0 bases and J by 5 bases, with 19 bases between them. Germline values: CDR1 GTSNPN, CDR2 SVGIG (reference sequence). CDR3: CAWSVKDAGAWTEAFF. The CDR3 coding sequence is TGTGCCTGGAGTGTAAAGGATGCAGGGGCCTGGACTGAAGCTTTCTTT.

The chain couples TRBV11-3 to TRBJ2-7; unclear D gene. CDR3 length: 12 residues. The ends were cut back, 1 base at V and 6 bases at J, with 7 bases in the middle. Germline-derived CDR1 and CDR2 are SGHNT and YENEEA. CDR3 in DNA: TGTGCCAGCAGCTTAGCTACTTCCGAGCAGTACTTC. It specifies CASSLATSEQYF.

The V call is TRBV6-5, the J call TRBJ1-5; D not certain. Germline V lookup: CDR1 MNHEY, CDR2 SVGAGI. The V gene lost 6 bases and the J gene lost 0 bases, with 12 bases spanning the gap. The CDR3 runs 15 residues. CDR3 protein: CASRVGRYSNQPQHF. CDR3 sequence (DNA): TGTGCCAGCAGGGTCGGAAGGTATAGCAATCAGCCCCAGCATTTT.

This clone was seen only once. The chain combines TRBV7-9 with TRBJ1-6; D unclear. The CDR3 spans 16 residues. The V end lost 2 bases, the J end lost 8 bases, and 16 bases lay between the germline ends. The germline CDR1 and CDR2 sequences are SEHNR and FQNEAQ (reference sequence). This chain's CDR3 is CASSLSGSWGDSPLHF. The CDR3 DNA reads TGTGCCAGCAGCTTATCAGGTTCCTGGGGTGATTCACCCCTCCACTTT.

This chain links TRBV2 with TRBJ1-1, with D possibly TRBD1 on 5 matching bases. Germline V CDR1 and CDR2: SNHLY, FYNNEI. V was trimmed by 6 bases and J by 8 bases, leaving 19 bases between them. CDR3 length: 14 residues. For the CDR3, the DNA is TGTGCCAGCAGGAGACAGACGTCTAACCTCGAAGCTTTCTTT. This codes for CASRRQTSNLEAFF.

The CDR3 region has the DNA TGTGCCAGCAGTCGAAGACAACCCTACGAGCAGTACTTC. Translation: CASSRRQPYEQYF. The J gene is TRBJ2-7, the V gene TRBV27; no clear D gene. Germline loops: CDR1 MNHEY, CDR2 SMNVEV (reference sequence). The V and J ends lost 5 bases and 2 bases respectively, with 10 bases between them. The CDR3 has 13 residues.

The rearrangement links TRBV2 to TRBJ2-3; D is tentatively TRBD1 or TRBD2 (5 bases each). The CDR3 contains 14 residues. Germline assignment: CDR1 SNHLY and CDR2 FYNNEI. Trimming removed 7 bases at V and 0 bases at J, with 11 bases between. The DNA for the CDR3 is TGTGCCAGCATCCGGGACCCGAGCACAGATACGCAGTATTTT. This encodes CASIRDPSTDTQYF.

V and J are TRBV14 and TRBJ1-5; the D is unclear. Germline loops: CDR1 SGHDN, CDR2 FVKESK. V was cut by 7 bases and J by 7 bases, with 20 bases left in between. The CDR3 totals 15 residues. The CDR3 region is CASISRTEPDQPQHF. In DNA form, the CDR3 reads TGTGCCAGCATCTCCCGGACTGAACCGGACCAGCCCCAGCATTTT.

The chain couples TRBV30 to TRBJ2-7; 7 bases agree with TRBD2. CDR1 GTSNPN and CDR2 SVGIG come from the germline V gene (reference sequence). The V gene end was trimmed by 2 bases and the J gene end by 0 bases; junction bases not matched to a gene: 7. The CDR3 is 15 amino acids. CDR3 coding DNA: TGTGCCTGGAGTAGTAGTAGCGGGCACTCCTACGAGCAGTACTTC. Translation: CAWSSSSGHSYEQYF.

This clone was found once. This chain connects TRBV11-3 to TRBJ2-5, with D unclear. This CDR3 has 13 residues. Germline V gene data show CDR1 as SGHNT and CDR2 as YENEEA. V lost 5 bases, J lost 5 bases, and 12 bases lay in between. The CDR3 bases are TGTGCCAGCAGCGCGGACGTCCGTGAGACCCAGTACTTC. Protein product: CASSADVRETQYF.

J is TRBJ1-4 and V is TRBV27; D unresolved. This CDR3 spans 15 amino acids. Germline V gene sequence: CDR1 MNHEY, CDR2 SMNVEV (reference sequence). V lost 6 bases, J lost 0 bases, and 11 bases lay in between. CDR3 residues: CASRLNRATNEKLFF. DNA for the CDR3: TGTGCCAGCAGGCTGAACAGAGCAACTAATGAAAAACTGTTTTTT.

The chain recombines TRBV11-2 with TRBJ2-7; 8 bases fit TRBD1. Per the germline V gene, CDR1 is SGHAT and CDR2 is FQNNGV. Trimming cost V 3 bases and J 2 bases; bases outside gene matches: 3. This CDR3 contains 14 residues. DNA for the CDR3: TGTGCCAGCAGCTTGGGGACAGGTCCCTACGAGCAGTACTTC. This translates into CASSLGTGPYEQYF.

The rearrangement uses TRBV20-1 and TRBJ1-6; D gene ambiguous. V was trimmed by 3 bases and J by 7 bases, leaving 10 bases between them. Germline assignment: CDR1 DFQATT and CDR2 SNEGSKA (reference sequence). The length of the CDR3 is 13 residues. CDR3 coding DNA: TGCAGTGCTAGTGCAGAGCAGAATTCACCCCTCCACTTT. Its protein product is CSASAEQNSPLHF.

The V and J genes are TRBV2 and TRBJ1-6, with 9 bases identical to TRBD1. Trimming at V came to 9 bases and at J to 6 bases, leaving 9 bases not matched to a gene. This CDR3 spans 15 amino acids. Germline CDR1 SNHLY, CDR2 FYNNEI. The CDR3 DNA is TGTGCCAGTGTAAAGACAGGGGGAAGTAATTCACCCCTCCACTTT. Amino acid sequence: CASVKTGGSNSPLHF. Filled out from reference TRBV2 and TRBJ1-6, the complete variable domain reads EPEVTQTPSHQVTQMGQEVILRCVPISNHLYFYWYRQILGQKVEFLVSFYNNEISEKSEIFDDQFSVERPDGSNFTLKIRSTKLEDSAMYFCASVKTGGSNSPLHFGNGTRLTVT.

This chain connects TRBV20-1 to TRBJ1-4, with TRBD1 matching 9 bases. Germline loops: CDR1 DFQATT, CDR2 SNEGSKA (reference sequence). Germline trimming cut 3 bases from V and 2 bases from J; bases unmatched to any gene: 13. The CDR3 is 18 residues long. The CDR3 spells CSASGSMDRGGTNEKLFF. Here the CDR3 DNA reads TGCAGTGCTAGTGGATCGATGGACAGGGGTGGCACTAATGAAAAACTGTTTTTT.

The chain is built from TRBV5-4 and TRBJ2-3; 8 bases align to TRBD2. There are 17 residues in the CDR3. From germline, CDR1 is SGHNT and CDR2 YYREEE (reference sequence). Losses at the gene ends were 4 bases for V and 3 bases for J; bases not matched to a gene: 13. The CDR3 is CASSVESVRGGTDTQYF. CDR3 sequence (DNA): TGTGCCAGCAGCGTAGAGAGTGTCCGGGGGGGTACAGATACGCAGTATTTT.

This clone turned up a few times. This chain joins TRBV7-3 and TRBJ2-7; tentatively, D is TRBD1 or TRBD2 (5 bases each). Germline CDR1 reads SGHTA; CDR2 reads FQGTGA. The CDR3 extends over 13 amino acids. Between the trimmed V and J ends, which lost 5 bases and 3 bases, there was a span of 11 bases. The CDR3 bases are TGTGCCAGCAGCCCGGGGCCTGGCTACGAGCAGTACTTC. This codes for CASSPGPGYEQYF.